The rows below give T cell receptor beta chains drawn from one sample of a study of identical twins. MiXCR was run by TCRdb on the 5' RACE reads, yielding one entry per CDR3 protein. This table holds hundreds of thousands of distinct CDR3 sequences, around 21% found once. The sample was also linked to a second study, of T cells expressing NK-cell markers.

Source material: PBMCs. These receptors were collected from a woman younger than 35 in good health. The CDR3 runs from the conserved cysteine through the conserved F or W. D genes are given only for firm matches. Size tells how often a clone was seen (once, few, many) or the class of an expanded clone, and some rows leave it out.

size	D	V	J	CDR3	DNA
few	-	TRBV12-3/TRBV12-4	TRBJ1-5	CASSSQAGLNQPQHF	TGTGCCAGCAGTAGCCAGGCGGGCTTGAATCAGCCCCAGCATTTT
few	TRBD2	TRBV5-1	TRBJ2-3	CASSPTSGKDTDTQYF	TGCGCCAGCAGCCCGACTAGCGGGAAAGACACAGATACGCAGTATTTT
few	TRBD1	TRBV9	TRBJ2-3	CASGGETGPDTQYF	TGTGCCAGCGGGGGAGAGACAGGGCCAGATACGCAGTATTTT
-	TRBD1	TRBV5-1	TRBJ2-6	CASSEDRGQGVLTF	TGCGCCAGCAGCGAGGACAGGGGGCAAGGCGTCCTGACTTTC
-	-	TRBV6-2/TRBV6-3	TRBJ2-7	CASTSTAAPYEQYF	TGTGCCAGCACCTCTACCGCCGCCCCCTACGAGCAGTACTTC
few	TRBD1	TRBV20-1	TRBJ2-7	CSARDRGHEQYF	TGCAGTGCTAGGGACAGGGGGCACGAGCAGTACTTC
-	TRBD2	TRBV20-1	TRBJ2-1	CSARWAGDTMRQFF	TGCAGTGCTAGGTGGGCGGGGGATACAATGAGGCAGTTCTTC
-	-	TRBV12-3/TRBV12-4	TRBJ2-5	CASSSRKDLMETQYF	TGTGCCAGCAGTTCTCGGAAAGACCTGATGGAGACCCAGTACTTC
few	TRBD2	TRBV12-3/TRBV12-4	TRBJ2-1	CASSLYGTSGVGEQFF	TGTGCCAGCAGTTTATATGGGACTAGCGGGGTCGGTGAGCAGTTCTTC
few	-	TRBV20-1	TRBJ2-3	CSADPIAVGRDTQYF	TGCAGTGCCGATCCCATAGCGGTCGGCAGGGATACGCAGTATTTT
-	TRBD1	TRBV20-1	TRBJ2-2	CSARQGAGELFF	TGCAGTGCCCGGCAGGGGGCCGGGGAACTGTTTTTT
few	-	TRBV4-2	TRBJ1-1	CASSQYSQALNTEAFF	TGTGCCAGCAGCCAGTACTCACAGGCATTGAACACTGAAGCTTTCTTT
-	-	TRBV12-3/TRBV12-4	TRBJ1-1	CASSRHGIEAFF	TGTGCCAGCAGCCGACACGGAATTGAAGCTTTCTTT
few	-	TRBV7-2	TRBJ1-2	CASSPRGQLWNYGYTF	TGTGCCAGCAGCCCCAGAGGACAGCTATGGAACTATGGCTACACCTTC
-	-	TRBV5-1	TRBJ2-7	CASSLDETRSEQYF	TGCGCCAGCAGCTTGGACGAAACCCGCTCCGAGCAGTACTTC
many	TRBD2	TRBV28	TRBJ2-3	CASGGTRGTDTQYF	TGTGCCAGCGGAGGGACTAGAGGCACAGATACGCAGTATTTT
few	-	TRBV7-2	TRBJ2-1	CASSLAGGTSYNEQFF	TGTGCCAGCAGCTTAGCGGGCGGAACCTCCTACAATGAGCAGTTCTTC
-	-	TRBV6-2/TRBV6-3	TRBJ2-7	CAKNGTFFYEQYF	TGTGCCAAGAACGGGACTTTCTTCTACGAGCAGTACTTC
-	TRBD2	TRBV7-9	TRBJ2-7	CASSYSGREEQYF	TGTGCCAGCAGCTACAGCGGGAGGGAAGAGCAGTACTTC
few	-	TRBV5-5	TRBJ2-5	CASSFRWGIQTQYF	TGTGCCAGCAGCTTTCGATGGGGGATCCAGACCCAGTACTTC
-	-	TRBV27	TRBJ2-7	CASSFKRSSYEQYF	TGTGCCAGCAGTTTCAAGCGGAGCTCCTACGAGCAGTACTTC
-	-	TRBV20-1	TRBJ2-3	CSARMGASGTDTQYF	TGCAGTGCTAGGATGGGGGCTAGCGGCACAGATACGCAGTATTTT
few	-	TRBV7-2	TRBJ2-3	CASSSLLGLGLTQYF	TGTGCCAGCAGCTCCCTCCTGGGCTTGGGACTTACGCAGTATTTT
-	-	TRBV6-2/TRBV6-3	TRBJ2-7	CASSKNKALSGEQYF	TGTGCCAGCAGTAAGAACAAGGCCCTCTCGGGGGAGCAGTACTTC
-	TRBD2	TRBV7-2	TRBJ2-7	CASAGGSGSTYEQYF	TGTGCCAGCGCCGGGGGGAGCGGAAGCACCTACGAGCAGTACTTC
-	-	TRBV12-3/TRBV12-4	TRBJ2-1	CASRLFSGLAYNEQFF	TGTGCCAGCAGGCTATTTAGCGGTCTAGCGTACAATGAGCAGTTCTTC
-	-	TRBV7-9	TRBJ1-1	CASSLARHQYTEAFF	TGTGCCAGCAGCTTAGCCCGACACCAGTACACTGAAGCTTTCTTT
-	-	TRBV20-1	TRBJ1-4	CSAASRNEKLFF	TGCAGTGCCGCGAGCCGTAATGAAAAACTGTTTTTT
many	-	TRBV10-3	TRBJ2-3	CAISALRDTQYF	TGTGCCATCAGTGCCTTAAGGGATACGCAGTATTTT
once	TRBD2	TRBV5-6	TRBJ2-3	CASSAPTSGVTDTQYF	TGTGCCAGCAGCGCCCCGACTAGCGGGGTTACAGATACGCAGTATTTT
few	-	TRBV20-1	TRBJ2-3	CSARDRIDPQYF	TGCAGTGCTAGAGACCGAATCGACCCGCAGTATTTT
few	TRBD2	TRBV5-1	TRBJ2-3	CASSAGGGDTQYF	TGCGCCAGCAGTGCGGGGGGCGGAGATACGCAGTATTTT
few	-	TRBV12-3/TRBV12-4	TRBJ2-7	CASSPHAQWAHEQYF	TGTGCCAGCAGTCCCCATGCCCAGTGGGCCCACGAGCAGTACTTC
-	-	TRBV4-2	TRBJ1-3	CASSQEGSFGNTIYF	TGTGCCAGCAGCCAAGAAGGGAGCTTCGGAAACACCATATATTTT
many	TRBD2	TRBV6-1	TRBJ2-1	CASDSGRGNEQFF	TGTGCCAGCGATAGCGGGAGAGGTAATGAGCAGTTCTTC
-	TRBD2	TRBV12-5	TRBJ2-2	CASGLVLRLAAGELFF	TGTGCTAGTGGTTTGGTACTTCGGCTAGCGGCCGGGGAGCTGTTTTTT
-	TRBD1	TRBV10-2	TRBJ1-2	CASRSGQGTGYTF	TGCGCCAGCAGGTCCGGACAGGGGACTGGCTACACCTTC
few	-	TRBV6-1	TRBJ1-1	CASRKDTRGNTEAFF	TGTGCCAGCAGAAAAGACACCCGAGGGAACACTGAAGCTTTCTTT
-	TRBD2	TRBV4-3	TRBJ2-1	CASSEASGGNEQFF	TGCGCCAGCAGCGAAGCTAGCGGCGGGAATGAGCAGTTCTTC